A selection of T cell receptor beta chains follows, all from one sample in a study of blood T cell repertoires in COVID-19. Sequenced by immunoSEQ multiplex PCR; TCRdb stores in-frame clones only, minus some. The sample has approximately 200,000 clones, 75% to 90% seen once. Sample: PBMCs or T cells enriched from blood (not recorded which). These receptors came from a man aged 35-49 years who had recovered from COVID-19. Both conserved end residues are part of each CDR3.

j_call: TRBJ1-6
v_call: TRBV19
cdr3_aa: CASSMTGGSYNSPLHF

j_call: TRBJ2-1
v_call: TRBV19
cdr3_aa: CASSNGPRGEQFF

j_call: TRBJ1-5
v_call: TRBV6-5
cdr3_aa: CASSYSGRNQPQHF

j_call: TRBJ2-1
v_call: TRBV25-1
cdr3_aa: CASSETSGYYNEQFF

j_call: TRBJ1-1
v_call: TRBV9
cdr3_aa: CASSVGSGRNTEAFF

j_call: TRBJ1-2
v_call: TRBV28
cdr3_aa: CASRTPGLYGYTF

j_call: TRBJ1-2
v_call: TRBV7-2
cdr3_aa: CASSLTGVDGYTF

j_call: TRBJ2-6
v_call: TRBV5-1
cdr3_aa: CASSSPPGTSGTSGANVLTF

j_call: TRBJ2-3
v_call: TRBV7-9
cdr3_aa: CASSYSGRRTDTQYF

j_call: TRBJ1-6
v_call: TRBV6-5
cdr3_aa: CATAGSRNSPLHF

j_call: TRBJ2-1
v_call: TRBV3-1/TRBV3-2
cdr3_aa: CASSHSSGPYNEQFF

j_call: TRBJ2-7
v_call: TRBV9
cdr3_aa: CASSYSPGAGYEQYF

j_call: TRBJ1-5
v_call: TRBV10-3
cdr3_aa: CAISEKVTQGVNQPQHF

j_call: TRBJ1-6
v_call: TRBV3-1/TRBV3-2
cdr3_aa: CASSRGTGDSPLHF

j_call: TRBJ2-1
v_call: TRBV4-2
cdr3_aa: CASSQILADNEQFF

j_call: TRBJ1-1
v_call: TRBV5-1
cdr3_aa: CASSLTTGGTEAFF

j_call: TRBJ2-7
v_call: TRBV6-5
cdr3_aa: CASTGGLAGPHEQYF

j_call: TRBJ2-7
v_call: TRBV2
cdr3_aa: CASSDQLVLTNEQYF

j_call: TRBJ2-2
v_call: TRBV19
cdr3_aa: CASTPGRGRGELFF

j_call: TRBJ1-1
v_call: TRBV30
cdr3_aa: CAWSGRPGQGTGTEAFF

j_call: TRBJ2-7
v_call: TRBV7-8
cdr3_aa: CASSLVTGYEQYF

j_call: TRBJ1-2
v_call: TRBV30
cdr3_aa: CASDSPKGYGYTF

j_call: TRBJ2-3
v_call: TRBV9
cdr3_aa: CASSGPGTSAADTQYF

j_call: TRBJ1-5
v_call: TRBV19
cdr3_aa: CASIDRGRGQPQHF

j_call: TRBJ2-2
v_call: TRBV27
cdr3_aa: CASSLSGSNTGELFF

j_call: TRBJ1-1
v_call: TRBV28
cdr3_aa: CASSLPRLNTEAFF

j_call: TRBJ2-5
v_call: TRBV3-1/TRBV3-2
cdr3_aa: CASRAGQGRETQYF

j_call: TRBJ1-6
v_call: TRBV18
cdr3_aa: CASSPPTGYNSPLHF

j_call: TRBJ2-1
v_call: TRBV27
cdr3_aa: CASSLSWGELYNEQFF

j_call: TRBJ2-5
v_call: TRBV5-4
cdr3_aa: CASSSGQGGVQETQYF

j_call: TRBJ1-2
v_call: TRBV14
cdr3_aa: CASSQDIRTGGAGYTF

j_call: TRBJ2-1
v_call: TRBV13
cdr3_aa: CASSPQTGGWDEQFF

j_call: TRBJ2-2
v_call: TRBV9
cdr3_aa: CASRGQYTGELFF

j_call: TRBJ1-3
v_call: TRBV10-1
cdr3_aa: CASSEGQVGNTIYF

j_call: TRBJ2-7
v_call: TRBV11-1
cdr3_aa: CASSLEDRVYEQYF

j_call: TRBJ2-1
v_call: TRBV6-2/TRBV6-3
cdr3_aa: CASRPLGTRVSYNEQFF

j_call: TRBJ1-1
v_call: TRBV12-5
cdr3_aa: CASGPRHPEAFF

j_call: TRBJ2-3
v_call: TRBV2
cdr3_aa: CASSEWQGVTSTDTQYF

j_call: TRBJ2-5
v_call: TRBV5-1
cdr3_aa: CASSLRGLAVRETQYF

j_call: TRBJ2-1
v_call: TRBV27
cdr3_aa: CASSLMVGVGNNEQFF

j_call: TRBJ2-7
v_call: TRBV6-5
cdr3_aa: CASSLAAISYEQYF

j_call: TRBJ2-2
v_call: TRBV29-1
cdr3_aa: CSVSDYVGGELFF

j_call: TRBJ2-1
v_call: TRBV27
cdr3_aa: CASSLGGVEQFF